This TCR beta chain was sequenced in a study of shared clonotypes between healthy human individuals. On this clone itself: Its antigen is unknown.

Overall study results and limits: Estimated richness was generally greater in naive than memory subsets. Shared clonotypes: about 5.3% naive CD4, about 4% naive CD8, 2.3% memory CD4, about 0.41% memory CD8.

CDR1 is MNHNY, CDR2 SVGAGI, per germline (reference sequence). Deletions cut 6 bases from V and 4 bases from J, with 19 bases between. The CDR3 spans 16 residues. Partitioning of CD4+ cells yielded a CD45RA+ naive subset and a CD45RA-negative memory subset. Per sorted-subset replicate PCR, input was 200 to 250 ng DNA, representing tens of thousands of T cell genomes. This table comes from immunoSEQ multiplex PCR, and its TCRdb copy is limited to in-frame clones, with some not included. The sample includes approximately 2.3 million clones, roughly 93% of them seen just once. V and J are TRBV6-6 and TRBJ1-3; D is ambiguous. This sequence was found in a man between 18 and 29 years old in good health. Some clones in this sample may be carry-over from other donors' samples. Specimen: naive CD4+ T cells from PBMCs. Subset in this sample: CD45RA+ positively selected. The CDR3 DNA reads TGTGCCAGCAGCCTGGAGAGCAAGGGTTGGGGAAACACCATATATTTT. It translates to CASSLESKGWGNTIYF.